A selection of T cell receptor beta chains follows, all from one sample in a study of long-term antiretroviral therapy in people with HIV. Profiled with immunoSEQ multiplex PCR; TCRdb holds only in-frame clones, not every one. Among about 50,000 clones, 84% were seen once, and the ten largest hold 2.5% to 3%. The sample was unsorted PBMCs, taken 0.8 years after starting antiretroviral therapy. The receptors here all came from a young woman with HIV. Both conserved end residues are part of each CDR3. A D gene is named only where the DNA matches it firmly. Clone sizes are given selectively: once, few, many, or a class where the clone is expanded.

>TRBV28|TRBJ2-7|NA|TRBD1
TGTGCCAGCAGTTTAGGGACAGCGAGCTCCTACGAGCAGTACTTC
CASSLGTASSYEQYF
>TRBV18|TRBJ1-6|NA|TRBD1
TGTGCCAGCTCAACCGGACAGGGGGCGACTTCACCCCTCCACTTT
CASSTGQGATSPLHF
>TRBV28|TRBJ1-1|NA|NA
TGTGCCAGCAGTTTAGGGGGATGGACTGAAGCTTTCTTT
CASSLGGWTEAFF
>TRBV7-2|TRBJ2-7|NA|NA
TGTGCCAGCAGCATGAACAGGGTGGGGTTCGAGCAGTACTTC
CASSMNRVGFEQYF
>TRBV5-1|TRBJ2-2|few|NA
TGCGCCAGCAGCTCCACACAAGACACCGGGGAGCTGTTTTTT
CASSSTQDTGELFF
>TRBV6-6|TRBJ2-2|NA|TRBD2
TGTGCCAGCAGTCTAGCGGTTACCGGGGAGCTGTTTTTT
CASSLAVTGELFF
>TRBV27|TRBJ2-3|NA|TRBD2
TGTGCCAGCGGACTAGCGGGGATCACAGATACGCAGTATTTT
CASGLAGITDTQYF
>TRBV18|TRBJ1-4|NA|TRBD1
TGTGCCAGCTCACCAGAACCGGGACAGGGGGCGTTTACGGAAAAACTGTTTTTT
CASSPEPGQGAFTEKLFF
>TRBV15|TRBJ2-5|NA|NA
TGTGCCACCAGCATCTCGGGAGCCACCCAAGAGACCCAGTACTTC
CATSISGATQETQYF
>TRBV28|TRBJ2-3|once|NA
TGTGCCAGCAGTTTCCCCCGGGAGAGACCCACAGATACGCAGTATTTT
CASSFPRERPTDTQYF
>TRBV6-5|TRBJ1-3|NA|NA
TGTGCCAGCAGTTACCTGGACAGAGGAAACACCATATATTTT
CASSYLDRGNTIYF
>TRBV7-9|TRBJ2-7|NA|NA
TGTGCCAGCAGCACCCCCCGCCAGACCCTGGATCACGAGCAGTACTTC
CASSTPRQTLDHEQYF
>TRBV28|TRBJ1-3|NA|NA
TGTGCCAGCAGAACCATCCGGGCCTCAGGCCCTGGAAACACCATATATTTT
CASRTIRASGPGNTIYF
>TRBV19|TRBJ1-5|NA|NA
TGTGCCAGTGGGACAACGGGACCGTTGCAGCCCCAGCATTTT
CASGTTGPLQPQHF
>TRBV14|TRBJ2-3|NA|TRBD2
TGTGCCAGCAGTCATTGGACTAGCGGGGCCACAGATACGCAGTATTTT
CASSHWTSGATDTQYF
>TRBV28|TRBJ2-5|NA|TRBD2
TGTGCCAGCAGTTCGGGAGGGCTTGAGACCCAGTACTTC
CASSSGGLETQYF
>TRBV2|TRBJ2-7|NA|TRBD2
TGTGCCAGCTTTAGGACTAGCGGGAGGATGGACGAGCAGTACTTC
CASFRTSGRMDEQYF
>TRBV5-6|TRBJ2-5|NA|NA
TGTGCCAGCAAGGGAGAGAGACAAGAGACCCAGTACTTC
CASKGERQETQYF
>TRBV4-3|TRBJ1-2|NA|NA
TGCGCCAGCAGCCCCCGGACAGAGTACTATGGCTACACCTTC
CASSPRTEYYGYTF
>TRBV4-3|TRBJ2-5|NA|TRBD1
TGCGCCAGCAGCCAAGAGCCGAAGACAGGGGCAGAGACCCAGTACTTC
CASSQEPKTGAETQYF
>TRBV6-1|TRBJ1-6|NA|NA
TGTGCCAGCAGTGGGGGTTTTCCCCTCCACTTT
CASSGGFPLHF
>TRBV19|TRBJ2-1|NA|NA
TGTGCCAGTACGGAGGGGTTCGGTGAGCAGTTCTTC
CASTEGFGEQFF
>TRBV11-3|TRBJ2-1|NA|TRBD1
TGTGCCAGCAGCTTAGGGCCAGGGGGCAATGAGCAGTTCTTC
CASSLGPGGNEQFF
>TRBV6-5|TRBJ2-1|NA|TRBD2
TGTGCCAGCAGTTACTCGGAACTAGCGGGTTACAATGAGCAGTTCTTC
CASSYSELAGYNEQFF
>TRBV9|TRBJ2-5|NA|TRBD2
TGTGCCAGCACCCGGGGGGGGCTTGGGGAGACCCAGTACTTC
CASTRGGLGETQYF
>TRBV11-1|TRBJ1-3|once|NA
TGTGCCAGCAGCTCCCGGGCCTCTGGAAACACCATATATTTT
CASSSRASGNTIYF
>TRBV7-3|TRBJ2-3|NA|TRBD2
TGTGCCAGCAGCTTAACTAGCGGGAGCTCAGATACGCAGTATTTT
CASSLTSGSSDTQYF
>TRBV28|TRBJ1-6|once|NA
TGTGCCAGCAGTTTTCTCACGGGGAGAGGAAATTCACCCCTCCACTTT
CASSFLTGRGNSPLHF
>TRBV5-1|TRBJ1-1|NA|NA
TGCGCCAGCAGCCCGCGAGGGGGGCAGGTGAACACTGAAGCTTTCTTT
CASSPRGGQVNTEAFF
>TRBV10-3|TRBJ2-7|NA|NA
TGTGCCATCAGTGGACTGTCCTACGAGCAGTACTTC
CAISGLSYEQYF
>TRBV4-3|TRBJ2-1|NA|TRBD2
TGCGCCAGCAGCTACATTTGGACTAGCGGGGGCCTTGAGCAGTTCTTC
CASSYIWTSGGLEQFF
>TRBV18|TRBJ1-4|NA|NA
TGTGCCAGCTCACCTACAGCAACTAATGAAAAACTGTTTTTT
CASSPTATNEKLFF
>TRBV6-1|TRBJ1-5|NA|TRBD1
TGTGCCAGCAGCGGTTGGGACAGGGGGGATCAGCCCCAGCATTTT
CASSGWDRGDQPQHF
>TRBV5-1|TRBJ1-2|NA|NA
TGCGCCAGCAGCTTTCCCGACCTTGGCTACACCTTC
CASSFPDLGYTF
>TRBV19|TRBJ2-5|NA|NA
TGTGCCAGTAGAGGCCAGGGGATTTTACAAGAGACCCAGTACTTC
CASRGQGILQETQYF
>TRBV2|TRBJ2-5|NA|NA
TGTGCCAGCAGTGTATTAGGTTGGGAGACCCAGTACTTC
CASSVLGWETQYF
>TRBV25-1|TRBJ1-1|NA|TRBD1
TGTGCCAGCAGTGAACCGGGCAGGGGGCTTAATGAAGCTTTCTTT
CASSEPGRGLNEAFF
>TRBV23-1|TRBJ2-1|NA|NA
TGCGCCCGGCCAGCCGGGGGTATTAATAGCAATGAGCAGTTCTTC
CARPAGGINSNEQFF
>TRBV4-3|TRBJ2-1|NA|NA
TGCGCCAGCAGCCAAGGCCCGGCGGGGAGTCCACATGAGCAGTTCTTC
CASSQGPAGSPHEQFF
>TRBV29-1|TRBJ1-3|NA|NA
TGCAGCGTACGGACCTCTGGAAACACCATATATTTT
CSVRTSGNTIYF
>TRBV4-1|TRBJ2-2|once|NA
TGCGCCAGCAGCCCAACTACAGGGAACACCGGGGAGCTGTTTTTT
CASSPTTGNTGELFF
>TRBV5-1|TRBJ2-5|NA|NA
TGCGCCAGCCATCAGAGGGTTGGGGTTCAAGAGACCCAGTACTTC
CASHQRVGVQETQYF
>TRBV6-6|TRBJ2-7|NA|NA
TGTGCCAGCAGTACTCCCGATCTGGTTTACGAGCAGTACTTC
CASSTPDLVYEQYF
>TRBV5-8|TRBJ2-1|NA|NA
TGTGCCAGCAGCCCAAGTGGACTGCACAATGAGCAGTTCTTC
CASSPSGLHNEQFF
>TRBV4-3|TRBJ2-2|once|NA
TGCGCCAGCAGCCAAGAGGGGCAGGGTGGGGAGCTGTTTTTT
CASSQEGQGGELFF
>TRBV5-4|TRBJ2-7|NA|NA
TGTGCCAGCAGGACTCCGGGGCCCATCGAAGAGCAGTACTTC
CASRTPGPIEEQYF
>TRBV7-3|TRBJ1-2|NA|TRBD1
TGTGCCAGCAGCCCCGGAGACAGGGGGCTAAATGGCTACACCTTC
CASSPGDRGLNGYTF
>TRBV5-1|TRBJ2-7|NA|TRBD1
TGCGCCAGCAGCTTGGTAGATTTTGGACAGGGTATCTACGAGCAGTACTTC
CASSLVDFGQGIYEQYF
>TRBV7-8|TRBJ1-5|few|TRBD1
TGTGCCAGCAGAGGGGACAGGGTTGGCAATCAGCCCCAGCATTTT
CASRGDRVGNQPQHF
>TRBV7-3|TRBJ2-6|NA|NA
TGTGCCAGCAGCCTTATGGACAGCCCGGCCAACGTCCTGACTTTC
CASSLMDSPANVLTF
>TRBV5-6|TRBJ2-3|NA|TRBD2
TGTGCCAGCAGCTATGAACGAGGACTAGATTTTTGGACAGATACGCAGTATTTT
CASSYERGLDFWTDTQYF
>TRBV20-1|TRBJ2-5|NA|TRBD1
TGCAGTGCTGAGCCCGGACAGGCCCAGTACTTC
CSAEPGQAQYF
>TRBV7-8|TRBJ1-2|few|TRBD1
TGTGCCAGCAGCCTAAGACAGGGGGAGAATGGCTACACCTTC
CASSLRQGENGYTF
>TRBV12-2|TRBJ2-7|NA|NA
TGTGCAAGTCGCTGGCGTGGGACTCCAGGTCCCCACGAGCAGTACTTC
CASRWRGTPGPHEQYF
>TRBV7-3|TRBJ2-3|NA|TRBD2
TGTGCCAGCAGCTCTCTAGCGGGACGTGGTACGCAGTATTTT
CASSSLAGRGTQYF
>TRBV19|TRBJ1-3|few|NA
TGTGCCATAGCAGGGAGCTCTGGAAACACCATATATTTT
CAIAGSSGNTIYF
>TRBV9|TRBJ1-2|NA|TRBD1
TGTGCCAGCAGCGAGGACAGGGGATTTGGCTACACCTTC
CASSEDRGFGYTF